This TCR beta chain was observed in a study of technical replicates of blood from several donors (dated by TCRdb to about 2017). The method was the immunoSEQ multiplex PCR assay. TCRdb holds this immuneACCESS table with in-frame rearrangements only. Some clones are missing; in checked studies, unresolved V genes explain under half, and the rest has no known cause. For this sample there are tens of thousands of clones; 90% to 95% appear just once. The ten largest clonotypes hold under 5% of the sample. The CDR3 runs 16 amino acids, cysteine and phenylalanine included. CDR3 DNA is the only sequence kept; it has 48 bases, read in frame from the first base. Clipping removes 7 bases from V and 0 bases from J, with 6 as the unmatched junction base count. The germline V gene yields ENHRY for CDR1 and SYGVKD for CDR2. With regard to this clone: The clone's antigen remains unknown. No base-level quality is on record; no much larger clone is a single base apart.

The chain is encoded by TRBV10-3 joined to TRBJ2-3; 11 central bases correspond to TRBD2. Sequenced material: PBMCs. The sequence was obtained from a human donor in good health. Some clones in this sample may be carry-over from other donors' samples. The sequence in DNA is TGTGCCATCACTCTGACTAGCGGGGTCAGCACAGATACGCAGTATTTT. This gives the protein CAITLTSGVSTDTQYF.